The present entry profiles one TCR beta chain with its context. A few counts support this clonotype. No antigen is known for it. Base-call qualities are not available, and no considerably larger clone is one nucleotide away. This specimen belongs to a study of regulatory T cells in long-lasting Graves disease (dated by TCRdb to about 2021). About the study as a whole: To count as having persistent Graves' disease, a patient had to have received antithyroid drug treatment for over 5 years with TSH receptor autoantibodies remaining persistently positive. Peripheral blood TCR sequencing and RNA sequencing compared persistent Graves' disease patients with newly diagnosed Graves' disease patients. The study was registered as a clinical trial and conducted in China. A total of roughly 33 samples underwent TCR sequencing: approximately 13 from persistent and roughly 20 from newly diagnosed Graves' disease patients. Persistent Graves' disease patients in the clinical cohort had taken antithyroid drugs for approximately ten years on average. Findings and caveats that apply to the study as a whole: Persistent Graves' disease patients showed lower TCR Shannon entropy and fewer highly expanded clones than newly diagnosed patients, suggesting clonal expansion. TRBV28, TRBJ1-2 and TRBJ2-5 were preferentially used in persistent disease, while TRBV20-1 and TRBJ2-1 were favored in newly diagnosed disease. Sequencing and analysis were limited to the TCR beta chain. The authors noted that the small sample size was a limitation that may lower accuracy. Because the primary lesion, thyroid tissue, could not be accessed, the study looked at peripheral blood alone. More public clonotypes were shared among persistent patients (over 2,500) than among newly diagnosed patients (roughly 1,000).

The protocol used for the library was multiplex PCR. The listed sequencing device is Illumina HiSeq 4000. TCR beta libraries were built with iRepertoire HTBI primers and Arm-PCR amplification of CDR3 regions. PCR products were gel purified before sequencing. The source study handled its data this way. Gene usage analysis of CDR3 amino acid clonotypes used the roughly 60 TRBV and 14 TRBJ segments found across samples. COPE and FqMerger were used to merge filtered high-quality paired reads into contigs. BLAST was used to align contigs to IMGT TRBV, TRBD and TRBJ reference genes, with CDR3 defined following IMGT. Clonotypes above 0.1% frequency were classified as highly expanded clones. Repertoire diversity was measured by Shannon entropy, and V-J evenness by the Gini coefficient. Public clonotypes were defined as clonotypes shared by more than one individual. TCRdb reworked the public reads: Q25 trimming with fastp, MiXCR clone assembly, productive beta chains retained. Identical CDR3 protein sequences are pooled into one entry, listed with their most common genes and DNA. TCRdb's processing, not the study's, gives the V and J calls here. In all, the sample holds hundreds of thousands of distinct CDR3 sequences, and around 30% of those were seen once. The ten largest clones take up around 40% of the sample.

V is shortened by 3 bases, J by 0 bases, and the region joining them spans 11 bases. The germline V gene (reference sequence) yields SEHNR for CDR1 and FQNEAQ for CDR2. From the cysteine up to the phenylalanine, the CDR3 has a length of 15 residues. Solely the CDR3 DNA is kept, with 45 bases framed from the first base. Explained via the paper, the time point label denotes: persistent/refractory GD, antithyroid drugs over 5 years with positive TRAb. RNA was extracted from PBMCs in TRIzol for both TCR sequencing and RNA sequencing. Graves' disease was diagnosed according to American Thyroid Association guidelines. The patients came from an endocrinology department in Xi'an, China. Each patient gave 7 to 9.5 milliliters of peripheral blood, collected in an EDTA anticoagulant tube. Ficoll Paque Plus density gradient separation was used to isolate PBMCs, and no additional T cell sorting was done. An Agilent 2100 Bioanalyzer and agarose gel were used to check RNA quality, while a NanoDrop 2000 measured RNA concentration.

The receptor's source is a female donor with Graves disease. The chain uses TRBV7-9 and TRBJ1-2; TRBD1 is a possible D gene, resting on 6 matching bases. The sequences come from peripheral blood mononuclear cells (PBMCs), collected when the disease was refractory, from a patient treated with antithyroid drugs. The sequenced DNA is TGTGCCAGCAGCTTCGGGTCAGGGGCTAACTATGGCTACACCTTC. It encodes CASSFGSGANYGYTF.